This T cell receptor (beta chain) was sequenced during a study of shared clonotypes between healthy human individuals. V trimming: 6 bases; J trimming: 1 base; junction bases outside the gene matches: 6. Germline lookup yields CDR1 SGHTA and CDR2 FQGNSA. This CDR3 has 14 amino acids. The protocol was immunoSEQ multiplex PCR, while the TCRdb copy is restricted to in-frame clones and leaves out a portion. The sample includes hundreds of thousands of clones, more than 75% of them seen just once. This receptor was identified in a woman in her thirties or forties in good health. Some clones in this sample may be carry-over from other donors' samples. Sequencing used PBMCs. The chain joins TRBV7-2 to TRBJ2-7, with 7 nucleotides matching TRBD2. CDR3 sequence reads: CASRPRGTSYEQYF. CDR3 nucleotide sequence: TGTGCCAGCAGACCGCGGGGGACTTCCTACGAGCAGTACTTC.